This TCR beta chain emerged from a study of blood T cell repertoires in COVID-19. The wider study: Acute and convalescent COVID-19 samples came from the United States, Italy and Spain. The analysed material was cDNA or gDNA that came from T cells, B-cell-depleted T cells, or PBMCs.

This CDR3 has 12 residues. Germline V lookup: CDR1 SNHLY, CDR2 FYNNEI. V was trimmed by 5 bases and J by 3 bases, leaving 8 bases between them. Original methodology: Estimation of nucleated cell counts was performed using reference gene primer amplification. Measured with immunoSEQ multiplex PCR; TCRdb has only the in-frame clones, and not every one. The D gene and trimming were derived from the DNA, and the V and J assignments and clone size from that table. There are around 99,000 clones in the sample; more than 70% occur only once, and roughly 4% lies in the top ten. The sequence came from a man between 65 and 85 years old with acute or convalescent COVID-19. The sample comprised peripheral blood. The rearrangement joins TRBV2 to TRBJ2-7; perhaps TRBD1 as D (6 bases). This chain's CDR3 is CASSSQGYEQYF. The CDR3 DNA reads as TGTGCCAGCAGTTCACAGGGCTACGAGCAGTACTTC. Combining the CDR3 with reference TRBV2 and TRBJ2-7 gives the whole variable domain EPEVTQTPSHQVTQMGQEVILRCVPISNHLYFYWYRQILGQKVEFLVSFYNNEISEKSEIFDDQFSVERPDGSNFTLKIRSTKLEDSAMYFCASSSQGYEQYFGPGTRLTVT.